This TCR beta chain is drawn from a study of CD8 T cells in ankylosing spondylitis. Trimming removed 5 bases at V and 4 bases at J, with 18 bases between. CDR1 and CDR2 (germline): SEHNR, FQNEAQ (reference sequence). CDR3 size: 15 residues. Regarding this clonotype: Its antigen is unidentified.

TCRdb ran MiXCR on the 5' RACE reads and lists one entry per CDR3 protein. This table has approximately 210,000 distinct CDR3 sequences, 10% to 15% appearing once. Overall study results and limits: CD8+ disease-linked clones were present at relatively low frequencies in blood. It appeared that ankylosing spondylitis blood was characterized by a TCR beta motif of several highly homologous variants. Previously reported in reactive arthritis synovial fluid and blood were some of the motif variants. The clones that were linked to disease were reported to be significantly enriched in matched synovial fluid samples from ankylosing spondylitis patients.

The sequencing input was blood, either unsorted or a sorted T cell fraction (not recorded which). The clonotype comes from a male donor with ankylosing spondylitis or in good health (not recorded which). V is TRBV7-9 and J is TRBJ2-7; no definite D call. CDR3 sequence: CASSRRTSPRYEQYF. The CDR3 region has the DNA TGTGCCAGCAGCCGTAGGACCTCTCCCCGATACGAGCAGTACTTC.